Shown below are 12 T cell receptor beta chains from a single sample sequenced in a study of cytomegalovirus exposure and HLA in healthy donors (TCRdb year 2017). Library prep was done by the immunoSEQ multiplex PCR assay. In its TCRdb copy, this immuneACCESS table keeps in-frame sequences only and misses some clones. Where compared with another copy, unresolved V genes explain less than half of these, and the others have no known cause. In this sample the table shows approximately 150,000 clones, 87% of which occur a single time. The top ten constitute 3.5% to 5% of the sample. The specimen sequenced was PBMCs. Receptors originate from a man aged 18 to 29 in good health and CMV-seropositive.

The chain links TRBV6-5 to TRBJ2-3, with no clear D. Deletions cut 6 bases from V and 0 bases from J, with 13 bases between. Germline CDR1 is MNHEY and CDR2 is SVGAGI. This CDR3 comprises 15 residues. The CDR3 DNA reads as TGTGCCAGCAGCTCTCTAGAAACTAGCACAGATACGCAGTATTTT. Translation: CASSSLETSTDTQYF.

The chain links TRBV27 to TRBJ1-1; D is unclear. Between the trimmed V and J ends, which lost 6 bases and 1 base, there was a span of 18 bases. In germline, CDR1 is MNHEY, CDR2 SMNVEV (reference sequence). The CDR3 spans 16 residues. CDR3 residues: CASSLSGSPSNTEAFF. The DNA of the CDR3 is TGTGCCAGCAGCCTTTCTGGGAGCCCCTCGAACACTGAAGCTTTCTTT.

The chain is built from TRBV7-9 and TRBJ2-1; D call uncertain. Trimming took off 0 bases at V and 6 bases at J, with 9 bases between the two ends. The CDR3 runs 14 residues. Germline assignment: CDR1 SEHNR and CDR2 FQNEAQ (reference sequence). CDR3 DNA sequence: TGTGCCAGCAGCTTAGCGGGCAGGATCAATGAGCAGTTCTTC. It translates to CASSLAGRINEQFF.

This clone was observed once. This chain uses TRBV15 with TRBJ2-3; 9 bases map to TRBD2. CDR3 size: 15 residues. Germline CDR1 reads LNHNV; CDR2 reads YYDKDF (reference sequence). Trimming at V came to 5 bases and at J to 1 base, leaving 4 bases not matched to a gene. For the CDR3, the DNA is TGTGCCACCAGCCTAAGGACTAGCGGCACAGATACGCAGTATTTT. Translation: CATSLRTSGTDTQYF. Together with reference TRBV15 and TRBJ2-3, the CDR3 gives the full variable domain: DAMVIQNPRYQVTQFGKPVTLSCSQTLNHNVMYWYQQKSSQAPKLLFHYYDKDFNNEADTPDNFQSRRPNTSFCFLDIRSPGLGDTAMYLCATSLRTSGTDTQYFGPGTRLTVL.

This rearrangement joins TRBV19 to TRBJ2-7; 12 bases map to TRBD1. The CDR3 is 16 amino acids. V shed 6 bases, J shed 3 bases, and the junction held 9 bases outside the gene matches. CDR1 is LNHDA and CDR2 is SQIVND in the germline V gene (reference sequence). CDR3 coding DNA: TGTGCCAGTAGATACACCGGGACAGGGGGCCACTACGAGCAGTACTTC. Protein sequence: CASRYTGTGGHYEQYF.

The chain has TRBV6-6 and TRBJ1-1; D unclear. The CDR3 spans 13 residues. With 8 bases removed from V and 5 bases from J, the gap between germline ends came to 15 bases. Germline V gene lookup returns CDR1 MNHNY and CDR2 SVGAGI (reference sequence). Here the CDR3 DNA reads TGTGCCAGCGAGTACGGGGAGGGAACTGAAGCTTTCTTT. It specifies CASEYGEGTEAFF.

The chain combines TRBV20-1 with TRBJ1-1; D not resolved. V was pared by 6 bases and J by 2 bases, with 7 bases between. The CDR3 loop spans 11 amino acids. Germline CDR1 is DFQATT and CDR2 is SNEGSKA (reference sequence). CDR3 bases: TGCAGTGCCTTAACTAACACTGAAGCTTTCTTT. It specifies CSALTNTEAFF.

CDR3 sequence (DNA): TGTGCCAGCAGTGAAAGGTTAACAGGCCCGTCTTTCTTT. It yields the protein CASSERLTGPSFF. The V call is TRBV2, the J call TRBJ1-1, with D maybe TRBD1 (5 bases). The CDR3 covers 13 residues. Germline loops: CDR1 SNHLY, CDR2 FYNNEI. V gave up 2 bases and J gave up 12 bases, with 16 bases separating them.

The chain is built from TRBV5-4 and TRBJ2-7, with a possible D match to TRBD1 (6 bases). Per the germline V gene, CDR1 is SGHNT and CDR2 is YYREEE (reference sequence). The CDR3 is made up of 13 amino acids. The germline V and J ends were trimmed by 7 bases and 3 bases, with 14 bases remaining between them. Written as DNA, the CDR3 is TGTGCCAGCTCCTACGGGACATACTACGAGCAGTACTTC. Protein product: CASSYGTYYEQYF.

The chain links TRBV4-1 to TRBJ2-7, with 8 bases matching TRBD1. Per the germline V gene, CDR1 is MGHRA and CDR2 is YSYEKL. V shed 0 bases, J shed 4 bases, and the junction held 8 bases outside the gene matches. CDR3 length equals 16 residues. The CDR3 coding sequence is TGCGCCAGCAGCCAAGATCCCGGGACAGGAAGGTACGAGCAGTACTTC. This sequence encodes CASSQDPGTGRYEQYF.

The chain recombines TRBV13 with TRBJ1-3; unclear D gene. There are 14 residues in the CDR3. Germline CDR1 reads PRHDT; CDR2 reads FYEKMQ (reference sequence). V shed 6 bases and J shed 1 base, with 10 bases lying between them. Here the CDR3 reads CASSSVESGNTIYF. The DNA for the CDR3 is TGTGCCAGCAGTTCCGTTGAGTCTGGAAACACCATATATTTT.

DNA for the CDR3: TGTGCCTGGAGTCCCCTCCAGGCAACTAATGAAAAACTGTTTTTT. Amino acids: CAWSPLQATNEKLFF. The chain recombines TRBV30 with TRBJ1-4; D gene ambiguous. The CDR3 is 15 residues long. V lost 2 bases and J 0 bases, leaving 10 bases between the germline ends. CDR1 GTSNPN and CDR2 SVGIG come from the germline V gene (reference sequence).